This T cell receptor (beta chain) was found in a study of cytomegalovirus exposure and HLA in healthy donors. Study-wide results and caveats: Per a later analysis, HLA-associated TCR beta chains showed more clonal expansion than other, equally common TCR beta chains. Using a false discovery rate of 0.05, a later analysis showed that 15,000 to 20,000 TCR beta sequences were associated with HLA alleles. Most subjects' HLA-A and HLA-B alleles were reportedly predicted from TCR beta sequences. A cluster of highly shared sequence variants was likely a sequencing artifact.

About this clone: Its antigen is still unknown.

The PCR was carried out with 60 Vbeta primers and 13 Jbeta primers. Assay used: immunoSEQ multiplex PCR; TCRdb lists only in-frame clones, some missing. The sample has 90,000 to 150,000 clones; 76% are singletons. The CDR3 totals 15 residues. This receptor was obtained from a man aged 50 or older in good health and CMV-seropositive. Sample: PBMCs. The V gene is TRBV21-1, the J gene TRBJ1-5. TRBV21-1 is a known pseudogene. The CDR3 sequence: CASSTDSDSNQPQHF. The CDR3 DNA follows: TGTGCCAGCAGCACTGACTCGGATAGCAATCAGCCCCAGCATTTT.